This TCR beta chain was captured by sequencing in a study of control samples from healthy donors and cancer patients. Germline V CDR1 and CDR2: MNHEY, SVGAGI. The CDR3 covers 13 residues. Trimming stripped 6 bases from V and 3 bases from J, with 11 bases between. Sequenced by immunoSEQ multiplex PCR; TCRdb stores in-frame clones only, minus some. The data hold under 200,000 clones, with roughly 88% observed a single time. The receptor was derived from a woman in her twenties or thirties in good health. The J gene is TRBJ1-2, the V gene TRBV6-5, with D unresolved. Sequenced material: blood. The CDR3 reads CASSLKGYYGYTF. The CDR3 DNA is TGTGCCAGCAGCTTGAAAGGGTACTATGGCTACACCTTC.